The 30 T cell receptor beta chains reported below all come from one sample, sequenced in a study of T cell responses to AZD1222 COVID-19 vaccine. Profiled with immunoSEQ multiplex PCR; TCRdb holds only in-frame clones, not every one. The sample includes 120,000 to 150,000 clones, around 83% of them seen just once. Specimen: peripheral blood, collected 28 days after the second AZD1222 dose. The receptors stem from an adult who received the AZD1222 COVID-19 vaccine.

This chain joins TRBV5-1 and TRBJ2-7; no clear D gene. In germline, CDR1 is SGHRS, CDR2 YFSETQ. This CDR3 contains 12 residues. The V and J ends lost 0 bases and 2 bases respectively, with 3 bases between them. This chain's CDR3 is CASSLGTYEQYF. CDR3 in DNA: TGCGCCAGCAGCTTGGGTACCTACGAGCAGTACTTC.

The rearrangement uses TRBV27 and TRBJ1-3, with 9 bases lining up with TRBD1. Trimming removed 5 bases from V and 4 bases from J; junction bases left unmatched: 6. This CDR3 region has 15 residues. Germline V lookup: CDR1 MNHEY, CDR2 SMNVEV (reference sequence). DNA for the CDR3: TGTGCCAGCAGTCAAACCACAGGGGGCGGAAACACCATATATTTT. The encoded protein is CASSQTTGGGNTIYF.

The chain combines TRBV18 with TRBJ1-6; D might be TRBD1 (5 bases). The germline V gene encodes CDR1 KGHSH and CDR2 LQKENI. The ends were cut back, 0 bases at V and 8 bases at J, with 17 bases in the middle. This CDR3 region has 17 residues. CDR3 loop: CASSPPFGASGDSPLHF. The CDR3 DNA reads as TGTGCCAGCTCACCACCGTTCGGGGCTTCTGGGGATTCACCCCTCCACTTT.

The chain carries TRBV27 and TRBJ2-7; 10 positions match TRBD1. The CDR3 length is 15 residues. Germline CDR1 reads MNHEY; CDR2 reads SMNVEV (reference sequence). V trimming: 3 bases; J trimming: 6 bases; junction bases outside the gene matches: 8. This chain's CDR3 is CASSFADRGGSEQYF. CDR3 DNA: TGTGCCAGCAGTTTCGCGGACAGGGGGGGTTCCGAGCAGTACTTC.

The rearrangement links TRBV6-5 to TRBJ1-5; possibly TRBD1 for D (5 bases). V lost 4 bases to trimming and J lost 3 bases, with 13 bases between them. The CDR3 contains 15 residues. The germline V gene has CDR1 MNHEY and CDR2 SVGAGI. This CDR3 reads CASSSKGLANQPQHF. The CDR3 nucleotides read TGTGCCAGCAGTTCCAAGGGGCTGGCCAATCAGCCCCAGCATTTT.

V usage is TRBV10-2 and J usage is TRBJ1-1; 8 nucleotides line up with TRBD1. V was pared by 7 bases and J by 1 base, with 2 bases of the junction left unmatched. Germline lookup yields CDR1 WSHSY and CDR2 SAAADI. The CDR3 is 13 residues long. CDR3 sequence: CASKGQANTEAFF. In nucleotides, the CDR3 is TGCGCCAGCAAGGGACAGGCGAACACTGAAGCTTTCTTT.

The rearrangement uses TRBV30 and TRBJ1-6; a possible D gene is TRBD1 (5 bases). CDR3 size: 12 residues. Germline V CDR1 and CDR2: GTSNPN, SVGIG (reference sequence). V gave up 5 bases and J gave up 9 bases, with 11 bases separating them. In DNA form, the CDR3 reads TGTGCCTGGGCGCGGGGACCTTCACCCCTCCACTTT. This sequence encodes CAWARGPSPLHF.

The chain recombines TRBV2 with TRBJ2-7, with 8 bases aligning to TRBD2. The V and J ends lost 0 bases and 7 bases, in that order; junction bases with no gene match: 14. Germline CDR1 is SNHLY and CDR2 is FYNNEI. This CDR3 has 17 residues. The CDR3 sequence is CASSEALQAGVRGEQYF. CDR3 nucleotides: TGTGCCAGCAGTGAAGCGCTCCAAGCGGGAGTAAGAGGGGAGCAGTACTTC.

The chain uses TRBV18 and TRBJ2-1; 8 bases align to TRBD2. The CDR3 loop spans 14 amino acids. With V trimmed by 8 bases and J by 2 bases, 5 bases remained unmatched. From germline, CDR1 is KGHSH and CDR2 LQKENI. The CDR3 region is CASKRGPTYNEQFF. The CDR3 DNA sequence: TGTGCCAGCAAGCGGGGGCCCACCTACAATGAGCAGTTCTTC.

This clone appeared once. This chain connects TRBV30 to TRBJ1-5; no clear D. The CDR3 contains 14 residues. V lost 0 bases and J lost 2, with 8 bases in between. Germline V lookup: CDR1 GTSNPN, CDR2 SVGIG (reference sequence). CDR3 loop: CAWSVVGGNQPQHF. The DNA of the CDR3 is TGTGCCTGGAGTGTAGTGGGAGGCAATCAGCCCCAGCATTTT.

In DNA form, the CDR3 reads TGCGCCAGCAGCTTGACCGGGACACCAGCCTACGAGCAGTACTTC. This codes for CASSLTGTPAYEQYF. V is TRBV5-1 and J is TRBJ2-7, with D perhaps matching TRBD1 (6 bases). Germline lookup yields CDR1 SGHRS and CDR2 YFSETQ. The germline V and J ends were trimmed by 1 base and 2 bases, with 13 bases remaining between them. The CDR3 extends over 15 amino acids.

This chain connects TRBV3-1 (or the pseudogene TRBV3-2) to TRBJ1-2; D is uncertain. Deletions cut 1 base from V and 4 bases from J, with 10 bases between. There are 14 residues in the CDR3. Per the germline V gene, CDR1 is LGHDT and CDR2 is YNNKEL (reference sequence). The CDR3 loop reads CASSQGVGLYGYTF. The CDR3 DNA follows: TGTGCCAGCAGCCAAGGTGTAGGGCTCTATGGCTACACCTTC.

V usage is TRBV6-2 or TRBV6-3 and J usage is TRBJ2-7; D is uncertain. V lost 4 bases and J 0 bases, leaving 10 bases between the germline ends. There are 14 residues in the CDR3. CDR1 MNHEY and CDR2 SVGEGT come from the germline V gene. CDR3 residues: CASSWDKLSYEQYF. DNA of the CDR3: TGTGCCAGCAGTTGGGATAAGCTCTCCTACGAGCAGTACTTC.

The chain recombines TRBV19 with TRBJ2-1; D is unresolved. Germline-derived CDR1 and CDR2 are LNHDA and SQIVND (reference sequence). The CDR3 spans 12 residues. V gave up 2 bases and J gave up 7 bases, with 6 bases separating them. The CDR3 DNA is TGTGCCAGTAGTATACCGGCTAATGAGCAGTTCTTC. It specifies CASSIPANEQFF.

In its sample, this clone was seen a few times. The rearrangement links TRBV7-9 to TRBJ2-7; weak D call: TRBD1 (7 bases). Per the germline V gene, CDR1 is SEHNR and CDR2 is FQNEAQ (reference sequence). This CDR3 region has 15 residues. Trimming removed 5 bases at V and 1 base at J, with 15 bases between. CDR3 in DNA: TGTGCCAGCAGCCCCCAGGGGGGCGCTTCCTACGAGCAGTACTTC. It codes for CASSPQGGASYEQYF.

This clone was counted a few times. The chain links TRBV6-5 to TRBJ1-5; tentatively, D is TRBD1 (5 bases). The CDR3 spans 15 residues. Germline CDR1 reads MNHEY; CDR2 reads SVGAGI. Between the trimmed V and J ends, which lost 3 bases and 5 bases, there was a span of 14 bases. Here the CDR3 DNA reads TGTGCCAGCAGTTATTCCGGGACTCAGGATCAGCCCCAGCATTTT. Translated, it gives CASSYSGTQDQPQHF.

This chain uses TRBV5-1 with TRBJ1-5; D possibly corresponds to TRBD1 (5 bases). This CDR3 contains 12 residues. In germline, CDR1 is SGHRS, CDR2 YFSETQ. Trimming removed 5 bases from V and 4 bases from J, with 7 bases in between. DNA of the CDR3: TGCGCCAGCAGGGGGGGAAATCAGCCCCAGCATTTT. It codes for CASRGGNQPQHF.

V and J are TRBV18 and TRBJ2-7; the match to TRBD1 covers 8 bases. Germline lookup yields CDR1 KGHSH and CDR2 LQKENI. The CDR3 consists of 17 residues. J gave up 12 bases and V 1 base, and 20 bases lay outside the gene matches. In DNA form, the CDR3 reads TGTGCCAGCTCACCACTCGGACAGGGCCCTTTACCCCAGGAAACGTACTTC. Protein product: CASSPLGQGPLPQETYF.

The genes are TRBV7-9 and TRBJ1-5; 7 positions match TRBD1. Losses at the gene ends were 5 bases for V and 4 bases for J; bases not matched to a gene: 5. The germline V gene has CDR1 SEHNR and CDR2 FQNEAQ (reference sequence). The CDR3 spans 14 residues. The CDR3 loop is CASSPGTDNQPQHF. CDR3 in DNA: TGTGCCAGCAGCCCCGGGACAGATAATCAGCCCCAGCATTTT.

The chain couples TRBV28 to TRBJ2-5, with D perhaps TRBD2 (5 bases). The germline V gene has CDR1 MDHEN and CDR2 SYDVKM. CDR3 size: 15 residues. Trimming cost V 2 bases and J 4 bases, with 14 bases left between them. CDR3 residues: CASSLIGSRGETQYF. DNA for the CDR3: TGTGCCAGCAGTTTAATAGGGTCCCGGGGAGAGACCCAGTACTTC.

V and J are TRBV19 and TRBJ2-7; tentative D call: TRBD1 (5 bases). Trimming took 5 bases from V and 3 from J, leaving 14 bases between them. CDR3 length equals 14 residues. The germline V gene encodes CDR1 LNHDA and CDR2 SQIVND (reference sequence). The CDR3 DNA follows: TGTGCCAGTAGTCCGGCAGGGTCCTACTACGAGCAGTACTTC. It is translated as CASSPAGSYYEQYF.

This rearrangement joins TRBV7-2 to TRBJ2-3, with D possibly being TRBD2 (5 bases). CDR3 length: 14 residues. V lost 3 bases, J lost 2 bases, and 9 bases lay in between. From germline, CDR1 is SGHTA and CDR2 FQGNSA. CDR3 amino acids: CASSLRVFTDTQYF. Written as DNA, the CDR3 is TGTGCCAGCAGCTTGAGGGTTTTCACAGATACGCAGTATTTT.

Regarding this clone: The same CDR3 also results from other DNA sequences found in this sample. The CDR3 loop reads CASSPPGLAKDTQYF. CDR3 nucleotides: TGTGCCAGCTCACCCCCGGGACTAGCGAAAGATACGCAGTATTTT. The V and J genes are TRBV18 and TRBJ2-3; 10 bases agree with TRBD2. Per germline, CDR1 KGHSH and CDR2 LQKENI. With V trimmed by 3 bases and J by 5 bases, 5 bases remained unmatched. CDR3 length: 15 amino acids. Full variable domain (outside the CDR3, taken from reference TRBV18 and TRBJ2-3): NAGVMQNPRHLVRRRGQEARLRCSPMKGHSHVYWYRQLPEEGLKFMVYLQKENIIDESGMPKERFSAEFPKEGPSILRIQQVVRGDSAAYFCASSPPGLAKDTQYFGPGTRLTVL.

The J gene is TRBJ1-1, the V gene TRBV19; 7 bases fit TRBD1. Unmatched junction bases numbered 8, after V lost 3 bases and J lost 4 bases. The CDR3 runs 15 residues. Germline loops: CDR1 LNHDA, CDR2 SQIVND (reference sequence). The CDR3 loop is CASSILFSGGTEAFF. The CDR3 DNA reads as TGTGCCAGTAGTATTTTATTTTCAGGGGGCACTGAAGCTTTCTTT.

This clone was seen only once. The CDR3 DNA follows: TGTGCCAGCAGCTCTGCGGCGATTAGCGGGAGACGGAGGGGGAATGAGCAGTTCTTC. Protein product: CASSSAAISGRRRGNEQFF. V usage is TRBV7-2 and J usage is TRBJ2-1, with 9 positions matching TRBD2. Germline lookup yields CDR1 SGHTA and CDR2 FQGNSA. The CDR3 extends over 19 amino acids. Trimming took 4 bases from V and 7 from J; bases not matched to a gene: 20.

The CDR3 DNA is TGCGCCAGCAGTCACTATTTTCACCGGGACAGCTACGAGCAGTACTTC. Translating gives CASSHYFHRDSYEQYF. The rearrangement links TRBV4-1 to TRBJ2-7, with TRBD1 matching over 7 bases. The CDR3 has 16 amino acids. Germline lookup yields CDR1 MGHRA and CDR2 YSYEKL. The V gene end was trimmed by 6 bases and the J gene end by 3 bases; junction bases not matched to a gene: 14.

This sequence joins TRBV5-4 and TRBJ1-6, with 9 positions matching TRBD1. The V gene end was trimmed by 5 bases and the J gene end by 9 bases; junction bases not matched to a gene: 6. Germline V gene sequence: CDR1 SGHNT, CDR2 YYREEE (reference sequence). There are 14 residues in the CDR3. CDR3: CASSTGGAGSPLHF. The CDR3 bases are TGTGCCAGCAGTACAGGGGGCGCTGGTTCACCCCTCCACTTT.

The chain couples TRBV27 to TRBJ2-1; no clear D. The germline CDR1 and CDR2 sequences are MNHEY and SMNVEV (reference sequence). Between the trimmed V and J ends, which lost 8 bases and 6 bases, there was a span of 8 bases. The CDR3 loop spans 11 amino acids. Here the CDR3 reads CASGDGNEQFF. In nucleotides, the CDR3 is TGTGCCAGCGGAGATGGCAATGAGCAGTTCTTC.

This clone was counted only a few times. V and J are TRBV7-2 and TRBJ1-1; no firm D call. The CDR3 consists of 13 residues. Trimming removed 5 bases at V and 7 bases at J, with 14 bases between. Per germline, CDR1 SGHTA and CDR2 FQGNSA. DNA of the CDR3: TGTGCCAGCAGCGCCACGGTGACACTTGAAGCTTTCTTT. It yields the protein CASSATVTLEAFF.

This clone turned up a few times. The chain links TRBV30 to TRBJ2-7; TRBD1 matches 7 bases. J lost 4 bases, V lost 1 base, and 7 bases had no gene match. CDR3 size: 14 residues. CDR1 and CDR2 from the germline V gene are GTSNPN and SVGIG (reference sequence). The CDR3 sequence: CAWSAGTANYEQYF. In DNA, the CDR3 is TGTGCCTGGAGTGCCGGGACAGCTAATTACGAGCAGTACTTC.